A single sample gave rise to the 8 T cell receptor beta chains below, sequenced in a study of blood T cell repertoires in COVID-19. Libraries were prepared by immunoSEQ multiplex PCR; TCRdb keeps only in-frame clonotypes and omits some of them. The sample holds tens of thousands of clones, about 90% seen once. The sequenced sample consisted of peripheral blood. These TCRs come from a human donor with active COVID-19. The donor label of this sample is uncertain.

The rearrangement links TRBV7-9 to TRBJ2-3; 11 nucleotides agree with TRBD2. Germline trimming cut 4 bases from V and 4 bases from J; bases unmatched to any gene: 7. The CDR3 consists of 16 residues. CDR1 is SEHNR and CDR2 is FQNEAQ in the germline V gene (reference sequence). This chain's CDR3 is CASSSPGLAGADTQYF. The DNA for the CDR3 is TGTGCCAGCAGCTCACCCGGACTAGCGGGCGCAGATACGCAGTATTTT. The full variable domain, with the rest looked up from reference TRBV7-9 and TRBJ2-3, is DTGVSQNPRHKITKRGQNVTFRCDPISEHNRLYWYRQTLGQGPEFLTYFQNEAQLEKSRLLSDRFSAERPKGSFSTLEIQRTEQGDSAMYLCASSSPGLAGADTQYFGPGTRLTVL.

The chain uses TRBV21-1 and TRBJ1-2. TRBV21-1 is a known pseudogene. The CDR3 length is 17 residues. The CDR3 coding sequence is TGTGCCAGCAAAAAAGAGGCGGGCAAGGGAAACGACTATGGCTACACCTTC. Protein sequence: CASKKEAGKGNDYGYTF.

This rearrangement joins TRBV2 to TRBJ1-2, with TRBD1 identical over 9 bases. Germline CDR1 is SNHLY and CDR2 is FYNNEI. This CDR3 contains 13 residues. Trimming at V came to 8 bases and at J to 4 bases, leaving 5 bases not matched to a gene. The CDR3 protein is CASLRGQGYGYTF. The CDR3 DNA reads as TGTGCCAGCCTTAGGGGACAGGGCTATGGCTACACCTTC.

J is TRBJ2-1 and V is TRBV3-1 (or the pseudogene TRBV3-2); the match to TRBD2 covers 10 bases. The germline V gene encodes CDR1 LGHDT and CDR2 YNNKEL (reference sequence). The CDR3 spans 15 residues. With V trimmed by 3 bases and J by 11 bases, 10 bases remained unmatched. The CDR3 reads CASSQPGSGGLKQFF. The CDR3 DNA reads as TGTGCCAGCAGCCAGCCGGGTAGCGGGGGGCTGAAGCAGTTCTTC.

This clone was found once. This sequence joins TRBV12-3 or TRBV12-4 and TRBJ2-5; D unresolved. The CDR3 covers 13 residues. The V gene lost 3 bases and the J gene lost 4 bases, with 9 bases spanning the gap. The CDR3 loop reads CASSLGRGETQYF. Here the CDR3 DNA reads TGTGCCAGCAGTTTGGGTCGAGGAGAGACCCAGTACTTC.

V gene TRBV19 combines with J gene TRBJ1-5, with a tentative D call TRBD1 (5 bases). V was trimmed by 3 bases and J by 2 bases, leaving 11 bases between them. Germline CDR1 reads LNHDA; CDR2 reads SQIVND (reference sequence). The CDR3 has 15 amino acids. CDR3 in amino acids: CASSIGRAGNQPQHF. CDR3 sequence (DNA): TGTGCCAGTAGTATTGGCAGGGCAGGCAATCAGCCCCAGCATTTT.

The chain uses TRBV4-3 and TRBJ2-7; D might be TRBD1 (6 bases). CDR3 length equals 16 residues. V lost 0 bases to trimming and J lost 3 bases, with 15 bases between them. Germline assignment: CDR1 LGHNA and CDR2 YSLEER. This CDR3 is CASSQDWGQVGYEQYF. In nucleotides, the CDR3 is TGCGCCAGCAGCCAAGATTGGGGGCAGGTCGGCTACGAGCAGTACTTC.

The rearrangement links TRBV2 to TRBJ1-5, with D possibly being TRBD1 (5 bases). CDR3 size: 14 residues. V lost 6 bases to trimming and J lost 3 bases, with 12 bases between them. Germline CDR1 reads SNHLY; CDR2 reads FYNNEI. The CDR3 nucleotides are TGTGCCAGCAGAGAAACAGGATTCAATCAGCCCCAGCATTTT. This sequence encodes CASRETGFNQPQHF. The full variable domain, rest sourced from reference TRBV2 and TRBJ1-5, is EPEVTQTPSHQVTQMGQEVILRCVPISNHLYFYWYRQILGQKVEFLVSFYNNEISEKSEIFDDQFSVERPDGSNFTLKIRSTKLEDSAMYFCASRETGFNQPQHFGDGTRLSIL.